This T cell receptor (beta chain) was found in a study of T cells after yellow fever vaccination. The CDR3 has 14 amino acids. V lost 5 bases to trimming and J lost 1 base, with 11 bases between them. CDR1 and CDR2 from the germline V gene are SGHVS and FQNEAQ. This clonotype has a count of ten or more. What it binds is not known. Overall study results and limits: Abundant bulk-population clonotypes could contaminate the FACS-sorted repertoires. A weaker but faster secondary response was observed, peaking on day 5 versus 15.

They built TCR cDNA with 5'RACE template switching, a step that put in a universal primer site and UMIs. TCRdb re-called the 5' RACE reads with MiXCR, one entry per CDR3 protein. Seen here are 250,000 or so distinct CDR3 sequences, about 3.5% observed once, and the top ten hold over 15%. The material was PBMCs, obtained 15 days after the yellow fever booster vaccination. The chain links TRBV7-8 to TRBJ2-5; no clear D gene. The clonotype originates from a man younger than 35 who received the YFV17D yellow fever vaccine. CDR3: CASSPQQTQETQYF. The CDR3 DNA sequence: TGTGCCAGCAGCCCACAGCAGACCCAAGAGACCCAGTACTTC. The variable domain in full, with the rest retrieved from reference TRBV7-8 and TRBJ2-5, is GAGVSQSPRYKVAKRGQDVALRCDPISGHVSLFWYQQALGQGPEFLTYFQNEAQLDKSGLPSDRFFAERPEGSVSTLKIQRTQQEDSAVYLCASSPQQTQETQYFGPGTRLLVL.